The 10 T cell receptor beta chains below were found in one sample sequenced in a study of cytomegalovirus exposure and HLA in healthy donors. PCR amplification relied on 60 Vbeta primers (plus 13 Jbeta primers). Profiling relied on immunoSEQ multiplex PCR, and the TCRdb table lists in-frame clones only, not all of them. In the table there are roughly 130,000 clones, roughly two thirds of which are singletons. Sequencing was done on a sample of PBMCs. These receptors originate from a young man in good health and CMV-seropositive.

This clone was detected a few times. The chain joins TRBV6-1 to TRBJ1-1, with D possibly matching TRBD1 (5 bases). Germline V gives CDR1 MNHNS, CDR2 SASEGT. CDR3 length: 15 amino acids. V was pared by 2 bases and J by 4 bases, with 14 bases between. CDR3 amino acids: CASSEYQGGITEAFF. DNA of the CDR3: TGTGCCAGCAGTGAATATCAGGGTGGCATCACTGAAGCTTTCTTT.

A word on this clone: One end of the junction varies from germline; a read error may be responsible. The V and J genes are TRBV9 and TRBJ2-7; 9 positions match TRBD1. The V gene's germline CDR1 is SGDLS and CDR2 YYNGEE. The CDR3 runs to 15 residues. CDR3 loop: CAGSPETGQGGEQYF. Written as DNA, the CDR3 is TGTGCCGGCAGCCCAGAGACGGGACAGGGAGGCGAGCAGTACTTC.

DNA for the CDR3: TGCGCCAGCAGCTTGGCCTCGGGGGGAAACACCGGGGAGCTGTTTTTT. As protein: CASSLASGGNTGELFF. The chain combines TRBV5-1 with TRBJ2-2; 7 positions agree with TRBD2. Germline V gene data show CDR1 as SGHRS and CDR2 as YFSETQ. Germline trimming cut 0 bases from V and 2 bases from J; bases unmatched to any gene: 4. The CDR3 is made up of 16 amino acids.

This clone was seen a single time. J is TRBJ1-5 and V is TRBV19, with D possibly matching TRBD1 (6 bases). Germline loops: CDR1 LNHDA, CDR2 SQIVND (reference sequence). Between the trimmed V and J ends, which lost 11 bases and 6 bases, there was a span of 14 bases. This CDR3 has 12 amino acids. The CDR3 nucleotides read TGTGCCGTTAATCAGGGGAGTCAGCCCCAGCATTTT. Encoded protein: CAVNQGSQPQHF. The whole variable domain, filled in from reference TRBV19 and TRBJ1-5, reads DGGITQSPKYLFRKEGQNVTLSCEQNLNHDAMYWYRQDPGQGLRLIYYSQIVNDFQKGDIAEGYSVSREKKESFPLTVTSAQKNPTAFYLCAVNQGSQPQHFGDGTRLSIL.

Written as DNA, the CDR3 is TGTGCCAGCAGTGGGACAAGGAACACTGAAGCTTTCTTT. Translated, it gives CASSGTRNTEAFF. This chain uses TRBV6-5 with TRBJ1-1; D possibly corresponds to TRBD1 (6 bases). This CDR3 spans 13 amino acids. V lost 5 bases and J 1 base, leaving 8 bases between the germline ends. In germline, CDR1 is MNHEY, CDR2 SVGAGI.

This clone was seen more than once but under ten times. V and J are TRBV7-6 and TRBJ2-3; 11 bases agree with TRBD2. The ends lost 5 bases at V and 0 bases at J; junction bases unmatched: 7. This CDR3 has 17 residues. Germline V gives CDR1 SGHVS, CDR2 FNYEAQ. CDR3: CASSPRLAGYSTDTQYF. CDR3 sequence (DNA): TGTGCCAGCAGCCCTCGACTAGCGGGATATAGCACAGATACGCAGTATTTT.

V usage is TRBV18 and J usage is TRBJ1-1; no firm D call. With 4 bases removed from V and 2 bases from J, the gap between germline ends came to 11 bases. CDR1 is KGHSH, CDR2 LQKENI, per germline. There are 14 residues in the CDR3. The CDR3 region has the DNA TGTGCCAGCTCACGTCAGGTACTTAACACTGAAGCTTTCTTT. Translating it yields CASSRQVLNTEAFF.

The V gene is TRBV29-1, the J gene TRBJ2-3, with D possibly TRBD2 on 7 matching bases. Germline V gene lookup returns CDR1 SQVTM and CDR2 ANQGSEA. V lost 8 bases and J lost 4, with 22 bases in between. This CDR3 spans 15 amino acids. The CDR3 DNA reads TGCAGCCTCAAGGGGGGGGCGTTTGACGCAGATACGCAGTATTTT. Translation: CSLKGGAFDADTQYF.

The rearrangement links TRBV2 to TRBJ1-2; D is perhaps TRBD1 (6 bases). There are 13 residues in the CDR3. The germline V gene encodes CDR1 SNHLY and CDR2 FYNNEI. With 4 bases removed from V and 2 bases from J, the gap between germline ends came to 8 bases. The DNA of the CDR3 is TGTGCCAGCAGTGGTACAGGGAACTATGGCTACACCTTC. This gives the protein CASSGTGNYGYTF.

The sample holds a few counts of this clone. The CDR3 region has the DNA TGCGCCAGCAGCTCGGGACAGGGAGTTTTGTACGAGCAGTACTTC. It yields the protein CASSSGQGVLYEQYF. This chain uses TRBV5-1 with TRBJ2-7; 9 bases agree with TRBD1. The trim removed 3 bases at V and 4 bases at J, leaving 8 bases unmatched. The CDR3 is made up of 15 amino acids. Germline lookup yields CDR1 SGHRS and CDR2 YFSETQ.